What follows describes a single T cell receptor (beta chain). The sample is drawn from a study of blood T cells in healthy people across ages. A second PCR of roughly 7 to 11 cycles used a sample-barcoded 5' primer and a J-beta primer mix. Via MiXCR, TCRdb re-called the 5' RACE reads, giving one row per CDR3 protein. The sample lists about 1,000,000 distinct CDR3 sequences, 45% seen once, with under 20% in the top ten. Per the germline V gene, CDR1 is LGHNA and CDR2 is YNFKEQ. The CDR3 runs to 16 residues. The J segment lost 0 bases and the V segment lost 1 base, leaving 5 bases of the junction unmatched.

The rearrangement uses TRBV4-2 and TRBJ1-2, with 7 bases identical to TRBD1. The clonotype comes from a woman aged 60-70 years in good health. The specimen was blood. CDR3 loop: CASSQVYRGPNYGYTF. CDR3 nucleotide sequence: TGTGCCAGCAGCCAAGTTTACAGGGGACCTAACTATGGCTACACCTTC.